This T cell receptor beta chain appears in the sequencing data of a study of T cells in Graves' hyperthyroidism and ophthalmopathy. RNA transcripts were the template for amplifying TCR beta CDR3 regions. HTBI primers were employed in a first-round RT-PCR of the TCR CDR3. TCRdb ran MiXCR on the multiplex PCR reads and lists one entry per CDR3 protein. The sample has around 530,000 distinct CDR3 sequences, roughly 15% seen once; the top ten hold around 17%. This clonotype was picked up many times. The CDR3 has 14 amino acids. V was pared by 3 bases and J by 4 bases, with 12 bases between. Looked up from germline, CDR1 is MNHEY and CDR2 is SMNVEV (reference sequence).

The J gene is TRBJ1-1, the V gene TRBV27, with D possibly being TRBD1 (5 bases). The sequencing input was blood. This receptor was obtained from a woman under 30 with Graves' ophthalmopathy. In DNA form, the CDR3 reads TGTGCCAGCAGTTTTGTGGGGGAGGCCACTGAAGCTTTCTTT. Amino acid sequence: CASSFVGEATEAFF.